These 10 T cell receptor beta chains came from one sample sequenced in a study of blood T cell repertoires in COVID-19. The method was immunoSEQ multiplex PCR; TCRdb's version includes in-frame clones alone and lacks a portion of them. The sample holds under 300,000 clones, about 80% seen once. Sequencing input: peripheral blood. The receptors come from a woman between 50 and 59 years old who had recovered from COVID-19.

This clone was detected a few times. V gene TRBV9 combines with J gene TRBJ2-2; 12 bases are shared with TRBD2. The CDR3 is made up of 15 amino acids. V was pared by 5 bases and J by 6 bases, with 5 bases of the junction left unmatched. Germline lookup yields CDR1 SGDLS and CDR2 YYNGEE. The chain's CDR3 is CASSRLAGAAGELFF. The CDR3, as DNA: TGTGCCAGCAGTAGACTAGCGGGGGCCGCCGGGGAGCTGTTTTTT.

The rearrangement links TRBV9 to TRBJ2-7; TRBD2 is a possible D gene (6 bases). With 0 bases removed from V and 4 bases from J, the gap between germline ends came to 17 bases. The CDR3 loop spans 16 amino acids. Germline CDR1 and CDR2: SGDLS and YYNGEE. The CDR3 loop is CASSVEGSEGTYEQYF. In nucleotides, the CDR3 is TGTGCCAGCAGCGTAGAGGGGTCGGAGGGGACGTACGAGCAGTACTTC.

The chain uses TRBV14 and TRBJ1-3; 7 nucleotides align to TRBD1. This CDR3 is built from 16 residues. The ends lost 5 bases at V and 4 bases at J; junction bases unmatched: 11. Germline values: CDR1 SGHDN, CDR2 FVKESK. DNA for the CDR3: TGTGCCAGCAGCTCCCGGGACAGTTCGTTCGGAAACACCATATATTTT. The encoded protein is CASSSRDSSFGNTIYF.

The rearrangement links TRBV24-1 to TRBJ2-1; 7 positions agree with TRBD2. This CDR3 is 15 amino acids long. Germline trimming cut 5 bases from V and 3 bases from J; bases unmatched to any gene: 6. Germline CDR1 reads KGHDR; CDR2 reads SFDVKD. The CDR3: CATSGGDYFYNEQFF. In nucleotides, the CDR3 is TGTGCCACCAGTGGCGGGGACTATTTCTACAATGAGCAGTTCTTC.

The V gene is TRBV6-5, the J gene TRBJ1-4; D may be TRBD1 (5 bases). Trimming took off 6 bases at V and 3 bases at J, with 8 bases between the two ends. The germline gives CDR1 MNHEY, CDR2 SVGAGI. The CDR3 totals 13 residues. CDR3 sequence: CASRGRSNEKLFF. DNA of the CDR3: TGTGCCAGCAGGGGGCGATCTAATGAAAAACTGTTTTTT.

The chain joins TRBV24-1 to TRBJ1-5; TRBD1 matches at 8 bases. Per the germline V gene, CDR1 is KGHDR and CDR2 is SFDVKD. Germline trimming cut 4 bases from V and 6 bases from J; bases unmatched to any gene: 10. The CDR3 is made up of 16 amino acids. The CDR3 region is CATSEPPGQDSQPQHF. The CDR3 bases are TGTGCCACCAGTGAACCCCCGGGACAGGACAGTCAGCCCCAGCATTTT.

Concerning this clone: The same CDR3 arises from other DNA sequences in this sample as well. The chain employs TRBV27 and TRBJ2-7, with 7 bases aligning to TRBD1. V was pared by 3 bases and J by 2 bases, with 1 base of the junction left unmatched. CDR3 length: 13 residues. From germline, CDR1 is MNHEY and CDR2 SMNVEV (reference sequence). CDR3 region: CASSFQGAYEQYF. The DNA for the CDR3 is TGTGCCAGCAGTTTTCAGGGGGCCTACGAGCAGTACTTC.

CDR3 residues: CAWTVNTEAFF. The CDR3, as DNA: TGTGCCTGGACAGTGAACACTGAAGCTTTCTTT. The chain combines TRBV30 with TRBJ1-1; no definite D call. Per the germline V gene, CDR1 is GTSNPN and CDR2 is SVGIG (reference sequence). The CDR3 totals 11 residues. The V gene lost 4 bases and the J gene lost 0 bases, with 3 bases spanning the gap.

This clone has just one count. The chain joins TRBV3-1 (or the pseudogene TRBV3-2) to TRBJ2-7, with D maybe TRBD2 (5 bases). V gave up 1 base and J gave up 0 bases, with 10 bases separating them. This CDR3 has 15 residues. Germline V gene data show CDR1 as LGHDT and CDR2 as YNNKEL (reference sequence). CDR3 DNA sequence: TGTGCCAGCAGCCAAGGTAGCGAGAGCTCCTACGAGCAGTACTTC. Amino acid sequence: CASSQGSESSYEQYF.

The V and J genes are TRBV5-1 and TRBJ2-2; D might be TRBD1 (6 bases). V dropped 2 bases and J dropped 1 base, with 9 bases sitting between them. The CDR3 covers 15 residues. Germline CDR1 is SGHRS and CDR2 is YFSETQ. The CDR3 spells CASSFGQQNTGELFF. DNA for the CDR3: TGCGCCAGCAGCTTCGGACAGCAGAACACCGGGGAGCTGTTTTTT.